The 16 T cell receptor beta chains given below trace back to one sample, sequenced in a study of identical twins (dated by TCRdb to the mid-2010s). Libraries were constructed by 5' RACE. Sequenced on an Illumina HiSeq 2000. TCRdb took the public reads, trimmed them with fastp at Q25, ran MiXCR for clone calling and kept in-frame beta chains. Rows are unified per CDR3 protein, each entry keeping the most common DNA and genes. The sample profile shows fewer than 650,000 distinct CDR3 sequences; roughly 7.2% of them were found once. 1.6% of the sample goes to the ten largest clones. This sample was shared with a second study, whose subject was yellow fever vaccine responses in identical twins.

The sample comprised PBMCs. These receptors originate from a woman aged 18-30 years in good health.

This clonotype was counted between two and nine times. The chain couples TRBV5-1 to TRBJ2-7; 8 positions agree with TRBD1. This CDR3 has 16 residues. With V trimmed by 4 bases and J by 2 bases, 11 bases remained unmatched. Germline CDR1 reads SGHRS; CDR2 reads YFSETQ. The CDR3 coding sequence is TGCGCCAGCAGCGCCCGACCGCCGGGACAGGCCTACGAGCAGTACTTC. It translates to CASSARPPGQAYEQYF.

This clonotype was counted at least ten times. The chain combines TRBV2 with TRBJ2-7, with TRBD1 identical over 10 bases. CDR1 SNHLY and CDR2 FYNNEI come from the germline V gene. V lost 5 bases, J lost 2 bases, and 6 bases stayed unmatched. The CDR3 is 15 residues long. The CDR3: CASSPQGQGTYEQYF. The CDR3 DNA is TGTGCCAGCAGTCCTCAGGGACAGGGGACCTACGAGCAGTACTTC. Full variable domain (outside the CDR3, taken from reference TRBV2 and TRBJ2-7): EPEVTQTPSHQVTQMGQEVILRCVPISNHLYFYWYRQILGQKVEFLVSFYNNEISEKSEIFDDQFSVERPDGSNFTLKIRSTKLEDSAMYFCASSPQGQGTYEQYFGPGTRLTVT.

There are a few counts of this clonotype. The genes are TRBV27 and TRBJ2-7, with D possibly being TRBD1 (8 bases). This CDR3 has 15 amino acids. Per the germline V gene, CDR1 is MNHEY and CDR2 is SMNVEV (reference sequence). The V gene lost 5 bases and the J gene lost 5 bases, with 19 bases spanning the gap. CDR3 sequence reads: CASSPQGAGENEQYF. DNA for the CDR3: TGTGCCAGCAGTCCCCAGGGGGCGGGAGAAAACGAGCAGTACTTC.

The chain's CDR3 is CASSVEGLAGEQYF. The CDR3 region has the DNA TGTGCCAGCAGCGTTGAGGGACTAGCAGGCGAGCAGTACTTC. This sequence joins TRBV7-9 and TRBJ2-7; 9 nucleotides agree with TRBD2. The germline V gene encodes CDR1 SEHNR and CDR2 FQNEAQ (reference sequence). V shed 5 bases and J 6 bases; nucleotides not matched to a gene: 8. The CDR3 has 14 amino acids.

The table lists this clonotype with many counts. The chain employs TRBV5-1 and TRBJ2-1; D remains ambiguous. V lost 0 bases and J 0 bases, leaving 13 bases between the germline ends. Germline CDR1 and CDR2: SGHRS and YFSETQ. The CDR3 spans 17 residues. The CDR3 loop reads CASSLEGSASSYNEQFF. CDR3 bases: TGCGCCAGCAGCTTGGAAGGGTCAGCGAGCTCCTACAATGAGCAGTTCTTC.

V and J are TRBV7-6 and TRBJ2-1; D not resolved. Germline CDR1 and CDR2: SGHVS and FNYEAQ. This CDR3 spans 17 amino acids. V shed 1 base and J shed 0 bases, with 13 bases lying between them. CDR3 sequence reads: CASSLEPRYHSYNEQFF. DNA of the CDR3: TGTGCCAGCAGCTTAGAACCCCGTTACCACTCCTACAATGAGCAGTTCTTC. Looking up the rest from reference TRBV7-6 and TRBJ2-1 gives the full variable domain: GAGVSQSPRYKVTKRGQDVALRCDPISGHVSLYWYRQALGQGPEFLTYFNYEAQQDKSGLPNDRFSAERPEGSISTLTIQRTEQRDSAMYRCASSLEPRYHSYNEQFFGPGTRLTVL.

The V and J genes are TRBV7-9 and TRBJ2-2, with TRBD1 matching over 11 bases. The CDR3 loop spans 16 amino acids. CDR1 SEHNR and CDR2 FQNEAQ come from the germline V gene (reference sequence). V lost 1 base, J lost 4 bases, and 2 bases stayed unmatched. The CDR3 is CASSLEGTGGTGELFF. In nucleotides, the CDR3 is TGTGCCAGCAGCTTAGAGGGGACAGGGGGCACCGGGGAGCTGTTTTTT.

The chain carries TRBV15 and TRBJ1-1; unclear D gene. CDR3 length equals 12 residues. With 6 bases removed from V and 6 bases from J, the gap between germline ends came to 11 bases. Germline loops: CDR1 LNHNV, CDR2 YYDKDF (reference sequence). For the CDR3, the DNA is TGTGCCACCAGTTCCCGGGCGTCTGAAGCTTTCTTT. Amino acid sequence: CATSSRASEAFF. Variable domain in full (rest from reference TRBV15 and TRBJ1-1): DAMVIQNPRYQVTQFGKPVTLSCSQTLNHNVMYWYQQKSSQAPKLLFHYYDKDFNNEADTPDNFQSRRPNTSFCFLDIRSPGLGDTAMYLCATSSRASEAFFGQGTRLTVV.

This clonotype has just a few counts. CDR3 protein: CATSRNPVEKSGRIYEQYF. DNA of the CDR3: TGTGCCACCAGCAGAAATCCCGTCGAGAAGAGCGGGAGAATCTACGAGCAGTACTTC. This chain connects TRBV15 to TRBJ2-7; 8 bases align to TRBD2. Germline values: CDR1 LNHNV, CDR2 YYDKDF (reference sequence). The CDR3 spans 19 residues. Trimming at V came to 2 bases and at J to 3 bases, leaving 18 bases not matched to a gene.

This clonotype has a count of ten or more. The V call is TRBV11-2, the J call TRBJ2-1; tentative D call: TRBD2 (5 bases). The V and J ends lost 0 bases and 10 bases respectively, with 13 bases between them. The germline gives CDR1 SGHAT, CDR2 FQNNGV. CDR3 size: 14 residues. The CDR3: CASSLDRGLVEQFF. The CDR3 bases are TGTGCCAGCAGCTTAGATCGGGGTCTTGTGGAGCAGTTCTTC.

J is TRBJ2-2 and V is TRBV5-1; 9 nucleotides match TRBD1. Germline V CDR1 and CDR2: SGHRS, YFSETQ. This CDR3 comprises 15 residues. V trimming: 4 bases; J trimming: 3 bases; junction bases outside the gene matches: 4. The CDR3, as DNA: TGCGCCAGCAGCGCCGGGACAGGGTACACCGGGGAGCTGTTTTTT. As protein: CASSAGTGYTGELFF.

This clonotype has a count of ten or more. This chain joins TRBV6-5 and TRBJ2-7; no reliable D call. V lost 5 bases to trimming and J lost 4 bases, with 15 bases between them. Germline CDR1 reads MNHEY; CDR2 reads SVGAGI. The CDR3 contains 14 residues. The DNA for the CDR3 is TGTGCCAGCAGTCACGAACGAGAGAGTTACGAGCAGTACTTC. It specifies CASSHERESYEQYF.

This clonotype was observed a few times. The chain couples TRBV10-3 to TRBJ2-2; a weak D match, TRBD1 (6 bases). Germline V gene sequence: CDR1 ENHRY, CDR2 SYGVKD. There are 15 residues in the CDR3. The germline V and J ends were trimmed by 5 bases and 1 base, with 11 bases remaining between them. The CDR3: CAISISGQNTGELFF. In nucleotides, the CDR3 is TGTGCCATCAGTATTTCGGGACAGAACACCGGGGAGCTGTTTTTT.

This clonotype was seen only a few times. V is TRBV7-9 and J is TRBJ1-4, with TRBD1 as a possible D gene (5 bases). Germline CDR1 is SEHNR and CDR2 is FQNEAQ (reference sequence). V lost 0 bases, J lost 10 bases, and 12 bases lay in between. The CDR3 covers 14 residues. The CDR3 DNA sequence: TGTGCCAGCAGCTTAGCGGCTCCGGGGGGAAAACTGTTTTTT. It codes for CASSLAAPGGKLFF.

In its sample, this clonotype was seen a few times. The rearrangement joins TRBV27 to TRBJ2-1, with 9 bases matching TRBD2. V shed 2 bases, J shed 4 bases, and the junction held 15 bases outside the gene matches. Per the germline V gene, CDR1 is MNHEY and CDR2 is SMNVEV (reference sequence). CDR3 length equals 19 residues. The CDR3 here is CASSLAGLAGRARYNEQFF. CDR3 nucleotide sequence: TGTGCCAGCAGTTTAGCCGGCCTAGCGGGGAGGGCCAGGTACAATGAGCAGTTCTTC.

This clonotype occurred a few times. J is TRBJ2-2 and V is TRBV20-1, with unresolved D. This CDR3 contains 15 residues. The germline CDR1 and CDR2 sequences are DFQATT and SNEGSKA (reference sequence). The V end lost 1 base, the J end lost 0 bases, and 9 bases lay between the germline ends. The CDR3 is CSARVRVANTGELFF. The CDR3 DNA sequence: TGCAGTGCTAGAGTGCGTGTCGCGAACACCGGGGAGCTGTTTTTT.